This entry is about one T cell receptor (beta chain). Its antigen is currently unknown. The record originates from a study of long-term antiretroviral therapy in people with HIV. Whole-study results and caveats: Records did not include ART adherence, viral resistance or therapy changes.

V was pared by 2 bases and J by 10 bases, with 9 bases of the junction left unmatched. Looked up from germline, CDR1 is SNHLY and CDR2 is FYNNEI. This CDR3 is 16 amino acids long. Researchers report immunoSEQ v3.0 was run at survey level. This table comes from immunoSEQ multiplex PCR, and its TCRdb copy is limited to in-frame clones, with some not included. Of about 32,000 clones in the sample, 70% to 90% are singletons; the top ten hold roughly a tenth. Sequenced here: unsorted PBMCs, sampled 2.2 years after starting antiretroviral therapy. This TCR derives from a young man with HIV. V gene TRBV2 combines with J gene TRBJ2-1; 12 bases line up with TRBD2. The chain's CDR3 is CASSETSGGLSGEQFF. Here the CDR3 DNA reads TGTGCCAGCAGTGAAACTAGCGGGGGGCTCTCGGGGGAGCAGTTCTTC.